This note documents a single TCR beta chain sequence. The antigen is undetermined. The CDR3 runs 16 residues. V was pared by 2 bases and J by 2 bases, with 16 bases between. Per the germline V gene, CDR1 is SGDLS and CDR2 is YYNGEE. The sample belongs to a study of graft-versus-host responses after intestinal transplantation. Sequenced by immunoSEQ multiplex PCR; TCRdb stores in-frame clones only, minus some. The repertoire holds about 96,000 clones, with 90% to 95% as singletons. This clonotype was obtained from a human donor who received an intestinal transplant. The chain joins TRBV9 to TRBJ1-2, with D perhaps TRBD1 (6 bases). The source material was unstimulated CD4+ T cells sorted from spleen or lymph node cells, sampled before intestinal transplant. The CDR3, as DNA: TGTGCCAGCAGCGTTACGCCCGGGGGGGGCAACTATGGCTACACCTTC. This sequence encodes CASSVTPGGGNYGYTF.